This T cell receptor (beta chain) was recovered during a study of cytomegalovirus exposure and HLA in healthy donors (TCRdb year 2017). With regard to the full study: An earlier analysis of approximately 640 of the donors reported approximately 300 Gb of sequence data and 117 million unique TCR beta sequences from some 180 million T cells. An early release covering roughly 640 HLA-typed donors comprised about 290 gigabases of sequencing data and around 80 million unique TCR sequences. The genetic ancestry cluster associated with self-reported Caucasian donors included over 65% of the roughly 400 genotyped donors. The study aimed to test whether signatures of past pathogen exposure could be identified by cataloging public T cell receptors. The study used immunosequencing to profile the T cell repertoires of several hundred subjects and linked those repertoires to cytomegalovirus serostatus. In addition to the first cohort of 666 subjects, a separate validation cohort of 120 different subjects was used. High-throughput TCR immunosequencing, statistical association of individual TCRs with disease status, and machine learning were combined to predict cytomegalovirus infection status. To study patterns of TCR occurrence, a later analysis re-analyzed previously published TCR beta repertoires from 650 to 750 donors and added high-resolution HLA genotyping. Rather than drawing on any new phenotypic data, the later analysis identified candidate immune exposures from TCR beta sequences and the way those sequences occurred across donors. In an earlier analysis of 500 to 650 of the donors, high-throughput TCR beta sequencing was used to judge whether each TCR beta V gene segment behaved as functional or pseudogenic. Donor age, sex, ethnicity and CMV serostatus were compiled alongside the repertoire data. In a later genetic analysis, genome-wide SNP genotypes for about three fifths of the roughly 670 donors were used, and that subset was treated as a discovery cohort. All discovery cohort repertoires had been generated on a single sequencing platform. HLA typing covered class I and class II loci at four-digit resolution. Typing coverage varied by locus: about 620-630 donors for A, B, C, DRB1 and DQB1; 500 to 550 for DQA1; about 600 for DPA1; around 490 for DPB1. Because of strong linkage in the cohort, 4 to 6 DR-DQ haplotypes were treated as single units for association and clustering. Among around 400 genotyped donors of the cohort, an average of approximately 240,000 unique TCR beta nucleotide sequences was sequenced per donor, of which 15% to 20% were non-productive. On the study overall, not on this receptor specifically: Sequencing depth was assumed to be roughly uniform across donors in the presence/absence analyses, though that assumption may not hold. Immune exposure information for the cohort was limited to CMV serostatus. In a later analysis, the rate of TCR association differed among HLA loci, with DRB1 alleles having the most associated TCRs and HLA-C alleles having the fewest. A further reported finding was that TCR beta sequences accurately predicted the HLA-A and HLA-B alleles for most subjects in the first cohort. Because some donors lacked HLA typing at each locus, the association tests relied only on the typed subset. It was suggested by the authors that the approach could potentially be generalized to other disease states and immunological phenotypes. A later genetic analysis associated a missense DCLRE1C variant with V-gene and J-gene trimming of TCR beta chains, and an independent cohort replicated the association. A later analysis found that HLA-associated TCR beta chains were more clonally expanded and had lower generation probabilities than equally common non-associated chains. The sequencing pipeline was judged likely to have produced a cluster of highly shared sequence variants as a technical artifact. A later analysis reported that several top co-occurrence clusters appeared linked to parvovirus B19, influenza, CMV and Epstein-Barr virus. Some IMGT-functional V segments, including TRBV6-2 and TRBV6-3, could not be told apart with the 87-base-pair reads, so those segments were excluded. In an earlier analysis of about 600 of the donors, most TCR beta V segments appeared in productive rearrangements about 90% or about 30% of the time, broadly matching IMGT annotations. Compared with the roughly 710-donor mean, donors in an Asian-associated ancestry cluster had fewer N-insertions in productive TCRs, according to a later genetic analysis. In this cohort, only TCR beta chains were sequenced, and detectable features were limited by the absence of alpha or paired-chain data. A later analysis associated 16,951 TCR beta sequences with specific HLA alleles at a false discovery rate of 0.05. Three of the identified cytomegalovirus-associated TCR beta chains were confirmed in vitro to be specific for cytomegalovirus antigens. A later analysis found that most CMV-associated TCR beta chains appeared HLA-restricted, with HLA associations seemingly driven largely by CMV exposure. The earlier analysis of approximately 590 of the donors excluded seventeen rarely observed V segments, including chromosome 9 orphons, because counts were too low. Linkage disequilibrium might explain the correlated functional status among segregating V segments, but an unknown experimental factor could not be excluded. While some public TCRs were present in many individuals, most TCR sequences turned up only very rarely across donors. In the study, 150 to 200 TCR beta chains were listed as associated with cytomegalovirus. In both the original and validation cohorts, the classifier was reported to diagnose cytomegalovirus status with high specificity and sensitivity. Assigning TCR associations to individual alleles was difficult when HLA alleles, especially DR and DQ, strongly co-occurred.

On this clone: The clone's antigen remains unknown. The input lacks base qualities; no much larger clone sits a single base away.

In total, roughly 670 healthy bone marrow donors made up the cohort. At the time of sampling, every cohort member was nominally healthy, though immune exposures that went unrecorded were likely present. The donor tested CMV seronegative, placing the donor among the 350 to 400 seronegative members of the cohort. Each donor provided a peripheral blood sample, and peripheral blood mononuclear cells were used for TCR beta sequencing. The Qiagen DNeasy Blood Extraction Kit was used to extract genomic DNA from the blood cell samples. Library method: the immunoSEQ multiplex PCR assay. For the multiplex PCR, a mixture combining 60 forward primers for TCR Vbeta segments and 13 reverse primers for TCR Jbeta segments was used. The CDR3 region of rearranged TCR beta genes was amplified from genomic DNA with a multiplex PCR assay. The amplified TCR beta libraries were sequenced on the Illumina HiSeq System as 87-base-pair reads. Per the source publication's procedure: A later analysis tallied roughly 80 million unique TCR beta chains across the 666 repertoires, and around 10 million of those chains were shared by two or more donors. Raw reads were error-corrected and collapsed into unique sequences with a nearest-neighbor algorithm that merged closely related sequences to remove PCR and sequencing errors. V, D and J gene segments were assigned by aligning CDR3 sequences to IMGT reference sequences. For a sequence to be retained, at least a six-nucleotide match to both a V gene segment and a J gene segment was required. A rearrangement counted as productive if the CDR3 had no stop codons and remained in frame with V and J, and every other rearrangement counted as non-productive. Following IMGT convention, CDR3 was defined as the stretch from the second conserved V-encoded cysteine to the conserved J-encoded phenylalanine. Sequences without an unambiguous match to a single V gene segment were excluded from the earlier analysis of about 640 of the donors. An earlier analysis of several hundred of the donors called V segments functional above 56.7% productive rearrangements and segregating when the between-donor standard deviation exceeded 5%. To diagnose cytomegalovirus status from the catalog of TCR beta chain sequences, a statistical classification framework was built. In a later analysis, V and J genes were assigned by comparing TCR nucleotide sequences against IMGT/GENE-DB human TR gene sequences. In a later analysis, CDR3 sequences and most-parsimonious VDJ recombination scenarios were assigned using the TCRdist pipeline. In a later analysis, each TCR beta chain was defined by its CDR3 amino acid sequence together with its V-gene family, and reads without a unique V-gene family were excluded. As a way to deal with suspected cross-contamination and a sequencing artifact, a later analysis dropped 450 to 600 nucleotide sequences that were highly shared and had low generation probability. In a later analysis, a clonal expansion index was calculated for each public chain from normalized within-repertoire ranks of inferred template counts. Generation probabilities in a later analysis came from a VDJ recombination model fitted to out-of-frame rearrangements, and those results were checked against IGoR. In a later analysis, TCR-TCR, TCR-HLA and TCR-CMV co-occurrence was scored with hypergeometric tests, and a repertoire-size bias correction was applied to TCR pairs. A later analysis estimated false discovery rates by permuting HLA or CMV assignments 20 times. In a later analysis, co-occurring TCRs were grouped with DBSCAN, and TCRdist sequence similarity was added when clustering was performed within HLA-allele-positive subsets. For co-occurrence clustering, repertoires with fewer than 30,000 or more than 120,000 public chains were excluded, along with five repertoires with anomalous nucleotide sharing. This immuneACCESS table, as held by TCRdb, lists in-frame sequences with V and J called but not all clones. Of the missing ones, under half trace to an unresolved V gene in checked studies; the others have no known cause. V, J and clone size were drawn from that table, and D and trimming were deduced from the DNA. Within this sample are around 120,000 clones, with 75% to 85% of them counted one time only. The ten most abundant clones make up roughly 2% of the sample.

Trimming accounts for 5 bases at V and 2 bases at J, while the number of junction bases matched to no gene is 7. The germline V gene sets CDR1 to SGHVS and CDR2 to FNYEAQ. The CDR3 runs 15 residues from the cysteine to the phenylalanine. The DNA shown is the 45-base CDR3, in frame from base 1. The receptor's source is a man between 18 and 29 years old in good health and CMV-seronegative. The rearranged chain carries TRBV7-6 and TRBJ2-7; 9 bases in the junction line up with TRBD1. Sequenced input: PBMCs. The bases read TGTGCCAGCAGCCCGCACCGGGACAGGGCCTACGAGCAGTACTTC. Its translation reads: CASSPHRDRAYEQYF.